The 30 T cell receptor beta chains reported below all come from one sample, sequenced in a study of long-term antiretroviral therapy in people with HIV. An immunoSEQ assay, version v3.0, was performed at survey level. Sequenced by immunoSEQ multiplex PCR; TCRdb stores in-frame clones only, minus some. This table holds 30,000 to 35,000 clones, 65% to 85% found once. The material was unsorted PBMCs, obtained 3.1 years after starting antiretroviral therapy. The source of these receptors is a woman in her 50s with HIV.

The chain recombines TRBV9 with TRBJ2-5; the match to TRBD1 covers 8 bases. Germline CDR1 reads SGDLS; CDR2 reads YYNGEE. V lost 3 bases and J lost 5; bases outside the gene matches: 6. The CDR3 extends over 14 amino acids. The DNA for the CDR3 is TGTGCCAGCAGCGGCCGGGACAGGTTCGAGACCCAGTACTTC. Protein sequence: CASSGRDRFETQYF.

The chain combines TRBV15 with TRBJ2-2; D unclear. The CDR3 is 15 amino acids. Germline CDR1 and CDR2: LNHNV and YYDKDF (reference sequence). The V and J ends lost 6 bases and 0 bases respectively, with 11 bases between them. CDR3 residues: CATSFYATNTGELFF. Here the CDR3 DNA reads TGTGCCACCAGTTTCTACGCTACGAACACCGGGGAGCTGTTTTTT.

V is TRBV7-2 and J is TRBJ2-3; 13 nucleotides match TRBD2. CDR1 SGHTA and CDR2 FQGNSA come from the germline V gene. J was trimmed by 11 bases and V by 0 bases; bases with no gene match: 5. The CDR3 has 15 residues. The DNA of the CDR3 is TGTGCCAGCAGCTTAGCGGGGACTAGCGGGGCGGGGCAGTATTTT. It yields the protein CASSLAGTSGAGQYF.

This chain links TRBV30 with TRBJ2-3; D is unclear. V shed 2 bases and J shed 3 bases, with 9 bases lying between them. Germline loops: CDR1 GTSNPN, CDR2 SVGIG (reference sequence). The CDR3 spans 13 residues. The CDR3 spells CAWSTVRTDTQYF. CDR3 in DNA: TGTGCCTGGAGTACGGTAAGGACAGATACGCAGTATTTT.

V is TRBV21-1 and J is TRBJ1-4; TRBD1, the table's D call, lacks a check against the DNA. TRBV21-1 is a pseudogene segment. The CDR3 extends over 16 amino acids. This chain's CDR3 is CASSSWLGQGWKKLFF. The CDR3 DNA reads as TGTGCCAGCAGCTCCTGGCTGGGGCAAGGATGGAAAAAACTGTTTTTT.

Comment on this clone: This same CDR3 is encoded by further DNA sequences in the sample. J is TRBJ1-1 and V is TRBV6-5; D uncertain. Germline assignment: CDR1 MNHEY and CDR2 SVGAGI. The CDR3 is made up of 12 amino acids. Trimming removed 2 bases at V and 5 bases at J, with 6 bases between. The DNA of the CDR3 is TGTGCCAGCAGTTACGGCGGAACTGAAGCTTTCTTT. Translated: CASSYGGTEAFF.

This clone was observed a single time. The genes are TRBV18 and TRBJ1-4; D remains unclear. CDR1 and CDR2 from the germline V gene are KGHSH and LQKENI. The length of the CDR3 is 15 residues. V was pared by 3 bases and J by 0 bases, with 8 bases between. CDR3 sequence reads: CASSPVGSTNEKLFF. DNA of the CDR3: TGTGCCAGCTCACCCGTGGGGTCAACTAATGAAAAACTGTTTTTT.

The V call is TRBV12-5, the J call TRBJ2-2; D is unresolved. V gave up 5 bases and J gave up 1 base, with 8 bases separating them. Germline V lookup: CDR1 LGHNT, CDR2 FRNRAP. The CDR3 is 14 amino acids. CDR3 DNA sequence: TGTGCTAGTGGTAGACGAGAGAACACCGGGGAGCTGTTTTTT. Translation: CASGRRENTGELFF. Full variable domain (missing parts from reference TRBV12-5 and TRBJ2-2): DARVTQTPRHKVTEMGQEVTMRCQPILGHNTVFWYRQTMMQGLELLAYFRNRAPLDDSGMPKDRFSAEMPDATLATLKIQPSEPRDSAVYFCASGRRENTGELFFGEGSRLTVL.

This chain uses TRBV27 with TRBJ1-6; D remains ambiguous. Germline-derived CDR1 and CDR2 are MNHEY and SMNVEV (reference sequence). The CDR3 is 14 residues long. V was pared by 3 bases and J by 6 bases, with 9 bases between. CDR3: CASSLAQFNSPLHF. The CDR3 bases are TGTGCCAGCAGTTTGGCACAGTTTAATTCACCCCTCCACTTT.

The rearrangement uses TRBV30 and TRBJ1-1, with 9 bases aligning to TRBD1. The V gene end was trimmed by 6 bases and the J gene end by 3 bases; junction bases not matched to a gene: 8. The CDR3 loop spans 14 amino acids. Germline V CDR1 and CDR2: GTSNPN, SVGIG (reference sequence). CDR3 region: CACPGQGRDTEAFF. The CDR3 bases are TGTGCCTGCCCGGGACAGGGTAGGGACACTGAAGCTTTCTTT.

The rearrangement joins TRBV7-2 to TRBJ2-3; D gene unclear. Germline loops: CDR1 SGHTA, CDR2 FQGNSA. This CDR3 contains 13 residues. The V and J ends lost 0 bases and 4 bases respectively, with 5 bases between them. CDR3 amino acids: CASSLAISDTQYF. CDR3 sequence (DNA): TGTGCCAGCAGCTTAGCTATTTCAGATACGCAGTATTTT. Drawing the rest from reference TRBV7-2 and TRBJ2-3, the complete variable domain is GAGVSQSPSNKVTEKGKDVELRCDPISGHTALYWYRQSLGQGLEFLIYFQGNSAPDKSGLPSDRFSAERTGGSVSTLTIQRTQQEDSAVYLCASSLAISDTQYFGPGTRLTVL.

CDR3 coding DNA: TGCAGCGTTGAAGACCGCAGGGAGGGGTACATTCAGTACTTC. It codes for CSVEDRREGYIQYF. The J gene is TRBJ2-4, the V gene TRBV29-1, with TRBD2 matching over 7 bases. CDR1 and CDR2 (germline): SQVTM, ANQGSEA. After removal of 0 bases from V and 8 bases from J, the junction contained 7 bases not matched to a gene. The CDR3 has 14 amino acids.

V and J are TRBV5-6 and TRBJ1-3; D is perhaps TRBD1 (5 bases). V lost 2 bases to trimming and J lost 2 bases, with 11 bases between them. Germline assignment: CDR1 SGHDT and CDR2 YYEEEE. This CDR3 has 15 residues. The CDR3: CASSLIGTAGNTIYF. CDR3 nucleotide sequence: TGTGCCAGCAGCTTAATAGGGACGGCTGGAAACACCATATATTTT.

The DNA of the CDR3 is TGTGCCAGCAGCTTACAGGGGGGAGTTAGTCTAGAGACCCAGTACTTC. Its protein product is CASSLQGGVSLETQYF. The gene calls are TRBV5-6 and TRBJ2-5, with 8 bases aligning to TRBD1. The CDR3 is made up of 16 amino acids. Germline CDR1 is SGHDT and CDR2 is YYEEEE. The J segment lost 4 bases and the V segment lost 2 bases, leaving 10 bases of the junction unmatched. The whole variable domain, filled in from reference TRBV5-6 and TRBJ2-5, reads DAGVTQSPTHLIKTRGQQVTLRCSPKSGHDTVSWYQQALGQGPQFIFQYYEEEERQRGNFPDRFSGHQFPNYSSELNVNALLLGDSALYLCASSLQGGVSLETQYFGPGTRLLVL.

J is TRBJ1-2 and V is TRBV7-6; tentatively, D is TRBD1 (6 bases). The germline V and J ends were trimmed by 4 bases and 8 bases, with 20 bases remaining between them. This CDR3 is built from 15 residues. Germline-derived CDR1 and CDR2 are SGHVS and FNYEAQ. The DNA for the CDR3 is TGTGCCAGCAGCTCCTCCCTCGGGGGGCGGCACGGCTACACCTTC. This codes for CASSSSLGGRHGYTF. The entire variable domain, with the rest obtained from reference TRBV7-6 and TRBJ1-2, is as follows: GAGVSQSPRYKVTKRGQDVALRCDPISGHVSLYWYRQALGQGPEFLTYFNYEAQQDKSGLPNDRFSAERPEGSISTLTIQRTEQRDSAMYRCASSSSLGGRHGYTFGSGTRLTVV.

The chain combines TRBV5-1 with TRBJ2-5; D tentatively fits TRBD1 or TRBD2 (6 bases each). V lost 2 bases to trimming and J lost 7 bases, with 9 bases between them. The CDR3 totals 12 residues. Germline values: CDR1 SGHRS, CDR2 YFSETQ. The DNA of the CDR3 is TGCGCCAGCAGCTTCGAGGGGGGGACCCAGTACTTC. Translated, it gives CASSFEGGTQYF.

The chain recombines TRBV25-1 with TRBJ2-3, with 8 bases identical to TRBD1. CDR1 and CDR2 (germline): MGHDK, SYGVNS. V lost 2 bases, J lost 4 bases, and 5 bases stayed unmatched. The CDR3 consists of 15 residues. The CDR3 protein is CASSEDRGRADTQYF. The CDR3 bases are TGTGCCAGCAGTGAAGACAGGGGCAGGGCAGATACGCAGTATTTT.

This clone was counted a few times. This chain's CDR3 is CASTLQGSYNSPLHF. The CDR3, as DNA: TGTGCCAGTACGTTACAGGGATCCTATAATTCACCCCTCCACTTT. The V call is TRBV19, the J call TRBJ1-6; maybe TRBD1 (6 bases). Trimming took 7 bases from V and 1 from J, leaving 11 bases between them. CDR3 length: 15 residues. Germline V gene sequence: CDR1 LNHDA, CDR2 SQIVND (reference sequence).

This clone was counted between two and nine times. The V call is TRBV9, the J call TRBJ2-7, with TRBD2 as a possible D gene (6 bases). This CDR3 is built from 12 residues. Germline V lookup: CDR1 SGDLS, CDR2 YYNGEE. Trimming stripped 4 bases from V and 3 bases from J, with 8 bases between. CDR3 sequence reads: CASSPGSYEQYF. CDR3 coding DNA: TGTGCCAGCAGCCCCGGGAGCTACGAGCAGTACTTC.

The V call is TRBV7-4, the J call TRBJ2-7; 12 bases line up with TRBD1. Losses at the gene ends were 2 bases for V and 2 bases for J; bases not matched to a gene: 7. There are 17 residues in the CDR3. The V gene's germline CDR1 is SGHVT and CDR2 SQSDAQ. The DNA for the CDR3 is TGTGCCAGCAGCTTATGTTCCCGGGACAGGGGGCCCTACGAGCAGTACGTC. Its translation is CASSLCSRDRGPYEQYV.

V is TRBV4-1 and J is TRBJ2-7; perhaps TRBD1 as D (6 bases). V was trimmed by 1 base and J by 2 bases, leaving 12 bases between them. Germline assignment: CDR1 MGHRA and CDR2 YSYEKL. CDR3 length equals 15 residues. The CDR3 bases are TGCGCCAGCAGCCAAGCAACAGGGTGGCCCTACGAGCAGTACTTC. Its translation is CASSQATGWPYEQYF.

The chain is built from TRBV7-8 and TRBJ2-7, with 9 bases lining up with TRBD2. With V trimmed by 2 bases and J by 8 bases, 7 bases remained unmatched. The CDR3 sequence is 14 residues long. Per the germline V gene, CDR1 is SGHVS and CDR2 is FQNEAQ. The CDR3 nucleotides are TGTGCCAGCAGCTTAATAGCGGGGGCCTCTCAGCAGTACTTC. Its translation: CASSLIAGASQQYF.

The V and J genes are TRBV4-1 and TRBJ1-6; D perhaps matches TRBD1 (5 bases). V lost 2 bases and J 7 bases, leaving 12 bases between the germline ends. Germline-derived CDR1 and CDR2 are MGHRA and YSYEKL. The CDR3 consists of 15 residues. The CDR3 DNA reads as TGCGCCAGCAGCCAACCTGGGACGGCCAATTCACCCCTCCACTTT. It translates to CASSQPGTANSPLHF.

This sequence joins TRBV4-1 and TRBJ1-1, with a possible D match to TRBD1 (5 bases). Germline values: CDR1 MGHRA, CDR2 YSYEKL. CDR3 size: 12 residues. The V and J ends lost 9 bases and 1 base respectively, with 9 bases between them. CDR3 loop: CASRTGNTEAFF. The DNA for the CDR3 is TGCGCCAGTCGAACAGGGAACACTGAAGCTTTCTTT.

The chain combines TRBV7-2 with TRBJ2-2; no definite D call. The CDR3 extends over 11 amino acids. Germline lookup yields CDR1 SGHTA and CDR2 FQGNSA. The V gene lost 0 bases and the J gene lost 7 bases, with 0 bases spanning the gap. The CDR3 DNA sequence: TGTGCCAGCAGCTTAGCCGGGGAGCTGTTTTTT. Amino acids: CASSLAGELFF.

The V and J genes are TRBV5-4 and TRBJ1-1; D unclear. V lost 4 bases to trimming and J lost 0 bases, with 22 bases between them. The germline V gene has CDR1 SGHNT and CDR2 YYREEE (reference sequence). This CDR3 region has 18 residues. Written as DNA, the CDR3 is TGTGCCAGCAGCACCGACACCCGCTCTGGCCGAATGAACACTGAAGCTTTCTTT. Translated, it gives CASSTDTRSGRMNTEAFF.

V gene TRBV15 combines with J gene TRBJ1-3; TRBD1 matches 7 bases. CDR3 length equals 16 residues. The V segment lost 5 bases and the J segment 1 base; nucleotides outside the gene matches: 8. Germline loops: CDR1 LNHNV, CDR2 YYDKDF (reference sequence). DNA of the CDR3: TGTGCCACCAGCGGTAGATCACAGGGGTCTGGAAACACCATATATTTT. It codes for CATSGRSQGSGNTIYF.

V usage is TRBV5-6 and J usage is TRBJ1-1; D gene unclear. Per the germline V gene, CDR1 is SGHDT and CDR2 is YYEEEE. This CDR3 comprises 12 residues. Trimming left V 1 base short and J 11 bases short, with 12 bases between. The CDR3 loop is CASSLILGRAFF. DNA for the CDR3: TGTGCCAGCAGCTTGATCTTAGGGAGGGCTTTCTTT.

This rearrangement joins TRBV29-1 to TRBJ1-3; D unresolved. The germline gives CDR1 SQVTM, CDR2 ANQGSEA. The CDR3 loop spans 14 amino acids. V lost 4 bases and J lost 0, with 10 bases in between. Written as DNA, the CDR3 is TGCAGCGTTGCAAGTATCGACTCTGGAAACACCATATATTTT. It encodes CSVASIDSGNTIYF.

This clone came up a few times. The chain joins TRBV7-8 to TRBJ1-5, with a tentative D call TRBD1 (6 bases). Deletions cut 4 bases from V and 9 bases from J, with 16 bases between. Germline values: CDR1 SGHVS, CDR2 FQNEAQ. The CDR3 spans 14 residues. The CDR3 DNA reads TGTGCCAGCAGCTCTCGCGAGTCCAGGGGGCCCCAGCATTTT. Its translation is CASSSRESRGPQHF.